This TCR beta chain was identified during a study of T cell clonotyping in hematopoietic cell transplantation. Notes on the study in general: At the given depth, recipient repertoires were over 95% de novo clonotypes. After transplant, recipient diversity fell while pathologically expanded clonotypes grew through day 180.

Sequencing used immunoSEQ multiplex PCR; TCRdb keeps in-frame clones, though not all of them. The repertoire has more than 40,000 clones, about 96% of them found once; the top ten carry approximately 0.94%. This clone was seen only once. Its antigen is not identified. This CDR3 is 19 amino acids long. CDR1 and CDR2 from the germline V gene are SGHAT and FQDESV (reference sequence). The J segment lost 0 bases and the V segment lost 0 bases, leaving 10 bases of the junction unmatched. The sequence derives from a man aged 25-45 years in good health. Some clones in this sample may be carry-over from other donors' samples. The sequenced sample consisted of peripheral blood mononuclear cells. V gene TRBV11-1 combines with J gene TRBJ1-3, with TRBD1 matching 8 bases. The CDR3 DNA reads TGTGCCAGCAGCTTAGCGGGGGAAGGACAGGGTAGCTCTGGAAACACCATATATTTT. Protein sequence: CASSLAGEGQGSSGNTIYF. Using reference TRBV11-1 and TRBJ1-3 for the parts outside the CDR3, the full variable domain is EAEVAQSPRYKITEKSQAVAFWCDPISGHATLYWYRQILGQGPELLVQFQDESVVDDSQLPKDRFSAERLKGVDSTLKIQPAELGDSAMYLCASSLAGEGQGSSGNTIYFGEGSWLTVV.